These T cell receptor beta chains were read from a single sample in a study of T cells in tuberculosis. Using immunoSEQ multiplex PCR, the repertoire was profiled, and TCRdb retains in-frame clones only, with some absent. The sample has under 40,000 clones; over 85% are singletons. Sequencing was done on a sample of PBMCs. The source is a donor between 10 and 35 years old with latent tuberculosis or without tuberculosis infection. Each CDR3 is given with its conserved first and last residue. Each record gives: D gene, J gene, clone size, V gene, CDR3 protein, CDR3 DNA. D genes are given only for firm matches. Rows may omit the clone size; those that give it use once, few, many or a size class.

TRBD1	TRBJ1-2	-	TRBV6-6	CASRDRGSDGYTF	TGTGCCAGCAGGGACAGGGGATCGGATGGCTACACCTTC
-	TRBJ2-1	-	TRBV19	CASSSADEQFF	TGTGCCAGTAGTAGTGCGGATGAGCAGTTCTTC
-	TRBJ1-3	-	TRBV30	CAWSPAGGGNTIYF	TGTGCCTGGAGTCCCGCCGGGGGGGGAAACACCATATATTTT
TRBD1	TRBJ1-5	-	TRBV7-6	CASSFAGQGDQPQHF	TGTGCCAGCAGCTTTGCAGGGCAGGGGGATCAGCCCCAGCATTTT
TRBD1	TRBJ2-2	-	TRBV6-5	CASSSGTGTGELFF	TGTGCCAGCAGTTCCGGGACAGGGACCGGGGAGCTGTTTTTT
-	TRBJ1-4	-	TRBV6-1	CASSAGAGTNEKLFF	TGTGCCAGCAGTGCAGGGGCGGGAACTAATGAAAAACTGTTTTTT
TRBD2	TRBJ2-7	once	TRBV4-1	CASSQLHVTSGGGEQYF	TGCGCCAGCAGCCAACTGCACGTGACTAGCGGGGGAGGTGAGCAGTACTTC
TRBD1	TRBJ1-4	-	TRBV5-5	CASSFPTGEDEKLFF	TGTGCCAGCAGCTTTCCCACAGGGGAAGATGAAAAACTGTTTTTT
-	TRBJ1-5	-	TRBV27	CASSFRGAGQPQHF	TGTGCCAGCAGTTTTCGGGGGGCGGGTCAGCCCCAGCATTTT
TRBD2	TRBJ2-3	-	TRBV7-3	CASSLIAGLTDTQYF	TGTGCCAGCAGCTTGATAGCGGGGCTCACAGATACGCAGTATTTT
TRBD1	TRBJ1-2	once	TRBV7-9	CASSFQGDRTGNYGYTF	TGTGCCAGCAGCTTCCAAGGGGATCGGACAGGGAACTATGGCTACACCTTC
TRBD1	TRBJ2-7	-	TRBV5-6	CASSLVGTELPEQYF	TGTGCCAGCAGCTTGGTCGGGACAGAGCTACCCGAGCAGTACTTC
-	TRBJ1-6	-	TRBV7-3	CASSLSSGSSYNSPLHF	TGTGCCAGCAGCTTAAGCTCGGGGAGCTCCTATAATTCACCCCTCCACTTT
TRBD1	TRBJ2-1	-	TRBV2	CAGGDRGVNEQFF	TGTGCCGGAGGGGACAGGGGAGTCAATGAGCAGTTCTTC
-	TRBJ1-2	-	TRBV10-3	CAIIGRQTSYGYTF	TGTGCCATCATTGGCAGACAAACCTCCTATGGCTACACCTTC
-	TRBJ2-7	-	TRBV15	CATSRSGVGYEQYF	TGTGCCACCAGCAGATCGGGGGTCGGCTACGAGCAGTACTTC
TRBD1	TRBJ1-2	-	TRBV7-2	CASSSSTGGLNYGYTF	TGTGCCAGCAGCTCCTCCACAGGGGGCTTGAACTATGGCTACACCTTC
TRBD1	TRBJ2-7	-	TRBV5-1	CASSYRTGSYEQYF	TGCGCCAGCAGTTATAGGACAGGGTCCTACGAGCAGTACTTC
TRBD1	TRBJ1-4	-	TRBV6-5	CASSTRDREVEKLFF	TGTGCCAGCAGCACCCGGGACAGGGAGGTTGAAAAACTGTTTTTT
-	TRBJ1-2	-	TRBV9	CASSVVEQGPYGYTF	TGTGCCAGCAGCGTAGTAGAACAGGGCCCCTATGGCTACACCTTC
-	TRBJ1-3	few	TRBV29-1	CSASEPGNTIYF	TGCAGCGCTTCGGAGCCTGGAAACACCATATATTTT
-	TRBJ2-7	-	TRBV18	CASSPTDRQALTYEQYF	TGTGCCAGCTCACCCACTGACCGACAGGCCCTTACCTACGAGCAGTACTTC
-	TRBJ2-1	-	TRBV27	CASSGLAYNEQFF	TGTGCCAGCAGTGGTCTAGCGTACAATGAGCAGTTCTTC
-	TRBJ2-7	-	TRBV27	CASRGEGTVHEQYF	TGTGCCAGCAGGGGAGAGGGCACGGTGCACGAGCAGTACTTC
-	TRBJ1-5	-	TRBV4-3	CASSGTLNQPQHF	TGCGCCAGCTCAGGGACACTAAATCAGCCCCAGCATTTT
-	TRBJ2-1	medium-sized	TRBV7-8	CASSLAPWGDEQFF	TGTGCCAGCAGCTTAGCGCCGTGGGGCGATGAGCAGTTCTTC
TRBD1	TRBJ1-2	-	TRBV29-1	CSVRQGWVYTF	TGCAGCGTACGACAGGGGTGGGTGTACACCTTC
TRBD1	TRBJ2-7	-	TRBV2	CAWGTGSSYEQYF	TGTGCTTGGGGGACAGGGAGCTCCTACGAGCAGTACTTC
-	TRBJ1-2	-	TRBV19	CASSIPTRDTHYGYTF	TGTGCCAGTAGTATACCAACCCGGGACACCCATTATGGCTACACCTTC